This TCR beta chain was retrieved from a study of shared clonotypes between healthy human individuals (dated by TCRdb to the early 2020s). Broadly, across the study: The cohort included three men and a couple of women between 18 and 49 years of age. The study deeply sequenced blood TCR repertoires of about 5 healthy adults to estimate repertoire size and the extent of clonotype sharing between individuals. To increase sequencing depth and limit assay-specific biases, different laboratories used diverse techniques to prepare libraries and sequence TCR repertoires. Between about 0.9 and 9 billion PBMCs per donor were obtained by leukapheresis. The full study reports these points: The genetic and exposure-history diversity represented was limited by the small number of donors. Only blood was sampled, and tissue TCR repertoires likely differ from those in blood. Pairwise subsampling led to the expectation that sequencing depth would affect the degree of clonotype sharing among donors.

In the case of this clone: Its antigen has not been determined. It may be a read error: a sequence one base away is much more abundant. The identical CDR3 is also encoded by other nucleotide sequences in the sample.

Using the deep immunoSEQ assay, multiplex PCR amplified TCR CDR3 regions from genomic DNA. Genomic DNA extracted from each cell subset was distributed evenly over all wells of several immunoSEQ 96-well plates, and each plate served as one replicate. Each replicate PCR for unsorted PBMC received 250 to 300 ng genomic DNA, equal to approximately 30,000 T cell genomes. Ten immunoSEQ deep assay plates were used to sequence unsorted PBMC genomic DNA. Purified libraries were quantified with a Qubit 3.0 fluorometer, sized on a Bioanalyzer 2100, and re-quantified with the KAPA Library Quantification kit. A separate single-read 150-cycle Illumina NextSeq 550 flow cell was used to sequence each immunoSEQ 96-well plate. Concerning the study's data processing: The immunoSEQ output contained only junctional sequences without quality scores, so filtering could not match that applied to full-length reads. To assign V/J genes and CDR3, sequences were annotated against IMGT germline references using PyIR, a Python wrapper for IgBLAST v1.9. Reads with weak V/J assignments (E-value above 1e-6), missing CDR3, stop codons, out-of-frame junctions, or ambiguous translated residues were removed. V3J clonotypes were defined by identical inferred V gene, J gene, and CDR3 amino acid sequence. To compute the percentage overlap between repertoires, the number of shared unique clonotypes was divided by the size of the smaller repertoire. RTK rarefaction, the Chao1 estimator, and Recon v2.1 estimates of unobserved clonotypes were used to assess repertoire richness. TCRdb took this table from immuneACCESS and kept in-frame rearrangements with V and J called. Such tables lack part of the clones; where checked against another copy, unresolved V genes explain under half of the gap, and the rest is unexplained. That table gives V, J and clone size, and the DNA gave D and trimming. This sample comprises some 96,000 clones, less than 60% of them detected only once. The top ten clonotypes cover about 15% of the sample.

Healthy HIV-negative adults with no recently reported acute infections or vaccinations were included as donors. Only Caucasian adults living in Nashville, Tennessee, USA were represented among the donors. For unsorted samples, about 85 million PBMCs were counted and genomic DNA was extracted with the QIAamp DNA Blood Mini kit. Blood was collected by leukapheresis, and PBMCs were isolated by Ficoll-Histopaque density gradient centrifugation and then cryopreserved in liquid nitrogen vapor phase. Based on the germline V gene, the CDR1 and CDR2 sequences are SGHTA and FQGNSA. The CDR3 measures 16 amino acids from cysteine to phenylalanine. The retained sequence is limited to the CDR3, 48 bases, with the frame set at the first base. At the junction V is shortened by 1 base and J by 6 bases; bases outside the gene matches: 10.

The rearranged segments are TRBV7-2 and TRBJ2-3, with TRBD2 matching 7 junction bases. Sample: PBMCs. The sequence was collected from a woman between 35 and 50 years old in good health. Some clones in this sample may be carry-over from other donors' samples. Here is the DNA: TGTGCCAGCAGCTTAGATCCAGCGGGGATAACGGATACGCAGTATTTT. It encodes CASSLDPAGITDTQYF.